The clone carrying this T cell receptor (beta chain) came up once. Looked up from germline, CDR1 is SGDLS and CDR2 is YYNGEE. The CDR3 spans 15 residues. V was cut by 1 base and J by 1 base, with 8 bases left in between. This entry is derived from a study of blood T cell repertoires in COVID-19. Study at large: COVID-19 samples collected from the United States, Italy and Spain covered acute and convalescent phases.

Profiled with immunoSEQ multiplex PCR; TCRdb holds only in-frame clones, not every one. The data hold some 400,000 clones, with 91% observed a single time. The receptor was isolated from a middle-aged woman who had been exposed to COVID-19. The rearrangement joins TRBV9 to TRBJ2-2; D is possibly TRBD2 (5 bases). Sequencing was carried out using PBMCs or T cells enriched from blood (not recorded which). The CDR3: CASSVMAGNTGELFF. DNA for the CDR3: TGTGCCAGCAGCGTAATGGCGGGGAACACCGGGGAGCTGTTTTTT.